This entry lists 14 T cell receptor beta chains sequenced from one sample in a study of ipilimumab plus nivolumab after autologous stem cell transplantation. Clones were read by immunoSEQ multiplex PCR, and TCRdb kept only the in-frame ones, dropping some. The profile shows thousands of clones, 90% to 95% of them singletons. Here the sequenced sample was PBMCs, taken in a trial of ipilimumab plus nivolumab as post-transplant consolidation. The receptors here all came from a male donor with primary mediastinal lymphoma.

The chain carries TRBV4-1 and TRBJ1-4; TRBD1 agrees at 7 bases. The CDR3 covers 16 residues. In germline, CDR1 is MGHRA, CDR2 YSYEKL. With V trimmed by 1 base and J by 7 bases, 9 bases remained unmatched. The CDR3 DNA follows: TGCGCCAGCAGCCAAGGGGAGACAGGGTACGGTGAAAAACTGTTTTTT. Translated, it gives CASSQGETGYGEKLFF.

The gene calls are TRBV6-1 and TRBJ1-3; 7 positions match TRBD1. V shed 7 bases, J shed 4 bases, and the junction held 4 bases outside the gene matches. CDR3 length: 13 amino acids. The germline V gene encodes CDR1 MNHNS and CDR2 SASEGT. The CDR3 loop reads CASTVTGGNTIYF. The CDR3 DNA reads as TGTGCCAGCACTGTGACAGGGGGAAACACCATATATTTT.

About this clone itself: Germline and junction disagree at one end, which may indicate a read error. Other DNA sequences in this sample translate to the same CDR3. This sequence joins TRBV20-1 and TRBJ2-7; unclear D gene. Germline lookup yields CDR1 DFQATT and CDR2 SNEGSKA (reference sequence). The CDR3 consists of 11 residues. This CDR3 is CSPPGVHEQCF. CDR3 sequence (DNA): TGCAGTCCCCCTGGAGTACACGAGCAGTGCTTC.

The chain has TRBV7-8 and TRBJ1-6, with a possible D match to TRBD1 (5 bases). With 6 bases removed from V and 5 bases from J, the gap between germline ends came to 17 bases. The CDR3 is 16 amino acids. Per the germline V gene, CDR1 is SGHVS and CDR2 is FQNEAQ. CDR3 sequence: CASSRRPGQDNSPLHF. DNA of the CDR3: TGTGCCAGCAGTCGACGGCCGGGGCAGGATAATTCACCCCTCCACTTT.

This sequence joins TRBV2 and TRBJ1-2; D uncertain. This CDR3 region has 13 residues. Germline assignment: CDR1 SNHLY and CDR2 FYNNEI. V lost 1 base to trimming and J lost 2 bases, with 5 bases between them. Here the CDR3 DNA reads TGTGCCAGCAGTGAAGGACACAACTATGGCTACACCTTC. This gives the protein CASSEGHNYGYTF.

The chain combines TRBV6-1 with TRBJ2-5; maybe TRBD2 (6 bases). The CDR3 extends over 16 amino acids. Trimming took off 2 bases at V and 5 bases at J, with 18 bases between the two ends. Germline-derived CDR1 and CDR2 are MNHNS and SASEGT. In DNA, the CDR3 is TGTGCCAGCAGTGAAATGGGCGGAGGGGTTAGGGAGACCCAGTACTTC. Translated, it gives CASSEMGGGVRETQYF.

The rearrangement joins TRBV5-6 to TRBJ2-5, with 9 bases that match TRBD1. Trimming removed 4 bases from V and 4 bases from J; junction bases left unmatched: 8. CDR1 and CDR2 from the germline V gene are SGHDT and YYEEEE. CDR3 length: 15 residues. CDR3: CASSPTGGAGETQYF. CDR3 in DNA: TGTGCCAGCAGCCCCACAGGGGGCGCGGGAGAGACCCAGTACTTC.

The chain employs TRBV19 and TRBJ2-3, with TRBD1 identical over 12 bases. J lost 1 base, V lost 5 bases, and 7 bases had no gene match. The CDR3 is 17 amino acids. The germline V gene has CDR1 LNHDA and CDR2 SQIVND (reference sequence). The CDR3 loop is CASSVGQGARGTDTQYF. In DNA form, the CDR3 reads TGTGCCAGTAGTGTGGGACAGGGGGCGCGGGGCACAGATACGCAGTATTTT. Together with reference TRBV19 and TRBJ2-3, the CDR3 gives the full variable domain: DGGITQSPKYLFRKEGQNVTLSCEQNLNHDAMYWYRQDPGQGLRLIYYSQIVNDFQKGDIAEGYSVSREKKESFPLTVTSAQKNPTAFYLCASSVGQGARGTDTQYFGPGTRLTVL.

The chain employs TRBV7-6 and TRBJ1-5; tentative D call: TRBD1 (6 bases). The CDR3 covers 16 residues. Germline V gene lookup returns CDR1 SGHVS and CDR2 FNYEAQ. V lost 5 bases and J lost 7, with 21 bases in between. CDR3: CASSPETGSLGQPQHF. CDR3 bases: TGTGCCAGCAGCCCGGAAACAGGGTCCCTAGGGCAGCCCCAGCATTTT.

V is TRBV27 and J is TRBJ2-3, with a weak D call TRBD1 (7 bases). Trimming took 2 bases from V and 1 from J, leaving 13 bases between them. CDR3 length: 16 amino acids. The germline V gene encodes CDR1 MNHEY and CDR2 SMNVEV (reference sequence). The CDR3 protein is CASSLRVRGGTDTQYF. The CDR3 DNA is TGTGCCAGCAGTTTACGTGTCAGGGGGGGCACAGATACGCAGTATTTT.

J is TRBJ1-6 and V is TRBV5-6; 12 bases agree with TRBD1. The CDR3 totals 16 residues. The germline CDR1 and CDR2 sequences are SGHDT and YYEEEE. Trimming took 0 bases from V and 9 from J; bases not matched to a gene: 4. CDR3 residues: CASSLGDRGQFSPLHF. CDR3 sequence (DNA): TGTGCCAGCAGCTTGGGGGACAGGGGGCAATTTTCACCCCTCCACTTT.

The CDR3 DNA follows: TGTGCCAGCAAGAGTGCCAAGGATAATTCACCCCTCCACTTT. Its protein is CASKSAKDNSPLHF. The rearrangement joins TRBV6-4 to TRBJ1-6, with no clear D. This CDR3 is 14 amino acids long. Germline V lookup: CDR1 MRHNA, CDR2 SNTAGT. The ends were cut back, 7 bases at V and 5 bases at J, with 12 bases in the middle.

V is TRBV28 and J is TRBJ1-1; no clear D. CDR1 is MDHEN, CDR2 SYDVKM, per germline. The V end lost 2 bases, the J end lost 4 bases, and 2 bases lay between the germline ends. CDR3 length: 11 amino acids. CDR3 in DNA: TGTGCCAGCAGTTTAATCACTGAAGCTTTCTTT. Translation: CASSLITEAFF.

The CDR3 bases are TGTGCCAGCAGCCAGGGGGGAGTTAATATGGAGCAGTTCTTC. Translation gives CASSQGGVNMEQFF. This chain joins TRBV11-3 and TRBJ2-1; D possibly corresponds to TRBD1 (7 bases). CDR3 length equals 14 residues. Trimming stripped 5 bases from V and 10 bases from J, with 18 bases between. Germline CDR1 reads SGHNT; CDR2 reads YENEEA.